This T cell receptor (beta chain) was sequenced for a study of T-cell memory formation after mild COVID-19. Study outcomes and limitations: Pre-infection memory already had some responding clones, implying cross-reactive memory joined.

In regard to this clonotype: Its target is not known.

UMIs and sample barcodes were carried by the TCR alpha and TCR beta cDNA libraries that 5'RACE produced using constant-segment primers. One entry per CDR3 protein, called by TCRdb with MiXCR from the 5' RACE reads. This table has a few hundred thousand distinct CDR3 sequences, under 25% appearing once. Sequenced material: PBMCs or a T cell subset sorted from them (not recorded which). The clonotype originates from a man aged 18 to 35 who had mild COVID-19 (a few samples of this study predate the infection). Cell type and time point are not known.

The CDR3 protein is CASSGEGQQFF. In nucleotides, the CDR3 is TGTGCCAGCAGCGGAGAGGGACAGCAGTTCTTC. The rearrangement uses TRBV9 and TRBJ2-1; D is possibly TRBD1 or TRBD2 (5 bases each). V gave up 3 bases and J gave up 11 bases, with 9 bases separating them. The CDR3 contains 11 residues. The germline CDR1 and CDR2 sequences are SGDLS and YYNGEE.